The rows below give T cell receptor beta chains drawn from one sample of a study of T cells expressing NK-cell markers. From the 5' RACE reads, TCRdb lists one entry per CDR3 protein and no DNA. The table counts 250,000 to 300,000 distinct CDR3 sequences; around 0.4% lies in the top ten. Sequencing was done on a sample of blood T cells: a sorted CD56 or NKG2C T cell subset, CD4+ or CD8+ T cells, or bulk PBMC T cells (not recorded which). Every receptor here comes from a man aged 18 to 29 in good health. CDR3s include the opening cysteine and the closing phenylalanine or tryptophan. Fields, in order: J gene, V gene, CDR3 protein.

J: TRBJ2-1; V: TRBV4-3; CDR3: CASSSIAGAGEQFF
J: TRBJ2-2; V: TRBV2; CDR3: CASSDRQGTGELFF
J: TRBJ2-5; V: TRBV11-3; CDR3: CASLGSGRETQYF
J: TRBJ1-1; V: TRBV19; CDR3: CASSHRIIYEAFF
J: TRBJ2-1; V: TRBV12-3/TRBV12-4; CDR3: CASSFRGGDEQFF
J: TRBJ1-4; V: TRBV30; CDR3: CAWSVPSGLSEKLFF
J: TRBJ1-5; V: TRBV19; CDR3: CASSPGTGGPFNQPQHF
J: TRBJ2-5; V: TRBV7-9; CDR3: CASRSLGILAGKETQYF
J: TRBJ2-4; V: TRBV7-9; CDR3: CASSAFTRLAERLQYF
J: TRBJ2-7; V: TRBV5-4; CDR3: CASSLAGGNEQYF
J: TRBJ2-1; V: TRBV5-1; CDR3: CASSLVSGSYNEQFF
J: TRBJ2-7; V: TRBV20-1; CDR3: CSASRQYSYEQYF
J: TRBJ2-7; V: TRBV4-2; CDR3: CASSQGSSGSSYEQYF
J: TRBJ1-1; V: TRBV29-1; CDR3: CSVQTGIDTEAFF
J: TRBJ1-2; V: TRBV5-1; CDR3: CASSLEGQRVSHGYTF
J: TRBJ2-3; V: TRBV9; CDR3: CASSPRPNTDTQYF
J: TRBJ2-5; V: TRBV28; CDR3: CASRQLLYQETQYF
J: TRBJ2-3; V: TRBV20-1; CDR3: CSAGRATDTQYF
J: TRBJ2-7; V: TRBV7-2; CDR3: CASRHRLAGPNSYEQYF
J: TRBJ1-4; V: TRBV4-1; CDR3: CASRWGRGGNEKLFF
J: TRBJ1-1; V: TRBV20-1; CDR3: CSASIGRGIGAFF
J: TRBJ2-1; V: TRBV5-1; CDR3: CASSWGGTSGSIGEQFF
J: TRBJ1-3; V: TRBV29-1; CDR3: CSVQGSSGNTIYF
J: TRBJ2-5; V: TRBV18; CDR3: CASSPQTSGGKETQYF
J: TRBJ2-2; V: TRBV23-1; CDR3: CASSQSWGREDGELFF
J: TRBJ2-1; V: TRBV6-1; CDR3: CASSEGLAGFNEQFF